Listed here are 27 T cell receptor beta chains from one sample, sequenced in a study of chemoradiotherapy in HPV16-positive cancers. Sequenced by immunoSEQ multiplex PCR; TCRdb stores in-frame clones only, minus some. The data contain 9,500 to 15,000 clones, 81% of them seen just once; the ten biggest clones take up 1.1%. The sample was taken from a patient who underwent chemoradiotherapy. The receptors come from a human donor with HPV-associated anogenital cancer.

The V call is TRBV7-9, the J call TRBJ2-7, with 9 positions matching TRBD2. The CDR3 extends over 15 amino acids. Germline loops: CDR1 SEHNR, CDR2 FQNEAQ (reference sequence). The V segment lost 1 base and the J segment 4 bases; nucleotides outside the gene matches: 5. The CDR3 sequence: CASSLERGGAYEQYF. CDR3 bases: TGTGCCAGCAGCTTAGAACGCGGGGGGGCTTACGAGCAGTACTTC.

The chain has TRBV6-6 and TRBJ1-5; 9 nucleotides line up with TRBD1. This CDR3 spans 15 amino acids. Looked up from germline, CDR1 is MNHNY and CDR2 is SVGAGI (reference sequence). Trimming removed 0 bases from V and 6 bases from J; junction bases left unmatched: 3. The CDR3 DNA is TGTGCCAGCAGTTACTCGACAGGGGGTGGTCAGCCCCAGCATTTT. Its protein is CASSYSTGGGQPQHF.

This chain uses TRBV30 with TRBJ2-5; D gene ambiguous. The germline V gene encodes CDR1 GTSNPN and CDR2 SVGIG (reference sequence). The length of the CDR3 is 12 residues. The germline V and J ends were trimmed by 0 bases and 7 bases, with 9 bases remaining between them. CDR3 loop: CAWSVKGRTQYF. The DNA for the CDR3 is TGTGCCTGGAGTGTAAAAGGGCGGACCCAGTACTTC.

The chain has TRBV5-8 and TRBJ1-3; no definite D call. Germline V gene lookup returns CDR1 SGHTS and CDR2 YDEGEE. CDR3 size: 14 residues. V was shortened by 5 bases and J by 4 bases, with 13 bases between the two germline ends. CDR3 bases: TGTGCCAGCAGTACGCGAGGGCTCGGAAACACCATATATTTT. Translation: CASSTRGLGNTIYF. Full variable domain (rest looked up from reference TRBV5-8 and TRBJ1-3): EAGVTQSPTHLIKTRGQQATLRCSPISGHTSVYWYQQALGLGLQFLLWYDEGEERNRGNFPPRFSGRQFPNYSSELNVNALELEDSALYLCASSTRGLGNTIYFGEGSWLTVV.

CDR3 coding DNA: TGTGCCAGCCTCGCGGGGGGCGGAGAAGCCACCGGGGAGCTGTTTTTT. This encodes CASLAGGGEATGELFF. The rearrangement links TRBV7-9 to TRBJ2-2; 8 bases align to TRBD2. CDR3 length equals 16 residues. The germline V gene encodes CDR1 SEHNR and CDR2 FQNEAQ (reference sequence). J lost 4 bases, V lost 8 bases, and 12 bases had no gene match.

V and J are TRBV19 and TRBJ1-2, with no clear D. Deletions cut 6 bases from V and 1 base from J, with 12 bases between. The germline V gene encodes CDR1 LNHDA and CDR2 SQIVND (reference sequence). The CDR3 contains 14 residues. CDR3 bases: TGTGCCAGTAGCCTCGGTGGGATTAACTATGGCTACACCTTC. Translated, it gives CASSLGGINYGYTF.

J is TRBJ1-1 and V is TRBV7-3; D is unresolved. Trimming cost V 5 bases and J 0 bases, with 7 bases left between them. There are 13 residues in the CDR3. Germline CDR1 reads SGHTA; CDR2 reads FQGTGA. The CDR3 nucleotides are TGTGCCAGCAGCCCCACTCTGAACACTGAAGCTTTCTTT. This codes for CASSPTLNTEAFF.

This clone was counted once. The rearrangement joins TRBV2 to TRBJ1-4; D uncertain. Trimming shortened V by 5 bases and J by 7 bases, and 8 bases separated the two germline ends. This CDR3 has 12 amino acids. CDR1 is SNHLY, CDR2 FYNNEI, per germline. The CDR3, as DNA: TGTGCCAGCAGTAGCATAGGTGAAAAACTGTTTTTT. It codes for CASSSIGEKLFF. The complete variable domain, with remaining parts taken from reference TRBV2 and TRBJ1-4, reads EPEVTQTPSHQVTQMGQEVILRCVPISNHLYFYWYRQILGQKVEFLVSFYNNEISEKSEIFDDQFSVERPDGSNFTLKIRSTKLEDSAMYFCASSSIGEKLFFGSGTQLSVL.

The chain carries TRBV6-5 and TRBJ1-2; the D is unclear. Germline loops: CDR1 MNHEY, CDR2 SVGAGI. V was trimmed by 2 bases and J by 1 base, leaving 5 bases between them. The CDR3 covers 13 residues. The CDR3 DNA follows: TGTGCCAGCAGTTACGGAATTAACTATGGCTACACCTTC. Its translation is CASSYGINYGYTF.

The genes are TRBV7-3 and TRBJ2-7; a weak D match, TRBD2 (5 bases). The V and J ends lost 1 base and 0 bases respectively, with 16 bases between them. The CDR3 runs to 17 residues. In germline, CDR1 is SGHTA, CDR2 FQGTGA. In nucleotides, the CDR3 is TGTGCCAGCAGCTTAAAGGTTATTAGCGAGGGCTCCTACGAGCAGTACTTC. The encoded protein is CASSLKVISEGSYEQYF.

This chain uses TRBV9 with TRBJ1-4, with TRBD1 matching over 11 bases. Trimming cost V 2 bases and J 2 bases; bases outside gene matches: 8. This CDR3 region has 18 residues. CDR1 SGDLS and CDR2 YYNGEE come from the germline V gene. The CDR3 DNA follows: TGTGCCAGCAGCGTCGCCGGGACAGGGGGAAGGACTAATGAAAAACTGTTTTTT. Amino acids: CASSVAGTGGRTNEKLFF. The full variable domain, rest sourced from reference TRBV9 and TRBJ1-4, is DSGVTQTPKHLITATGQRVTLRCSPRSGDLSVYWYQQSLDQGLQFLIQYYNGEERAKGNILERFSAQQFPDLHSELNLSSLELGDSALYFCASSVAGTGGRTNEKLFFGSGTQLSVL.

CDR3 region: CASSQPGGRTSGAMSSYNEQFF. As DNA, the CDR3 is TGCGCCAGCAGCCAACCCGGGGGGAGGACTAGCGGGGCCATGAGCTCCTACAATGAGCAGTTCTTC. The chain employs TRBV4-1 and TRBJ2-1; TRBD2 matches 12 bases. The CDR3 totals 22 residues. Germline assignment: CDR1 MGHRA and CDR2 YSYEKL. The V segment lost 2 bases and the J segment 0 bases; nucleotides outside the gene matches: 17.

The chain carries TRBV28 and TRBJ1-5, with no clear D. V was pared by 6 bases and J by 9 bases, with 9 bases between. Germline V gene sequence: CDR1 MDHEN, CDR2 SYDVKM. The CDR3 extends over 11 amino acids. CDR3 nucleotide sequence: TGTGCCAGCAGCTCTCCACGGCCCCAGCATTTT. The encoded protein is CASSSPRPQHF.

This chain uses TRBV7-8 with TRBJ2-2; possible D gene TRBD1, 5 bases. Germline V CDR1 and CDR2: SGHVS, FQNEAQ. Trimming left V 4 bases short and J 6 bases short, with 9 bases between. This CDR3 has 13 amino acids. The CDR3 DNA reads as TGTGCCAGCAGCTCTCAGGGATCCGGGGAGCTGTTTTTT. Translation: CASSSQGSGELFF.

This clone came up once. V is TRBV27 and J is TRBJ1-5, with D perhaps TRBD1 (5 bases). With 2 bases removed from V and 7 bases from J, the gap between germline ends came to 9 bases. CDR1 is MNHEY, CDR2 SMNVEV, per germline (reference sequence). The CDR3 contains 13 residues. The CDR3 loop reads CASSLAGYQPQHF. Written as DNA, the CDR3 is TGTGCCAGCAGTTTAGCAGGGTACCAGCCCCAGCATTTT.

The V gene is TRBV6-5, the J gene TRBJ1-2; 7 bases line up with TRBD1. The CDR3 has 13 residues. The junction had 6 bases not matched to a gene; V was cut back by 6 bases and J by 5 bases. Germline CDR1 and CDR2: MNHEY and SVGAGI. The CDR3, as DNA: TGTGCCAGCAGCTTGGACAGGCTTTATGGCTACACCTTC. It codes for CASSLDRLYGYTF.

This clone turned up a few times. V and J are TRBV7-3 and TRBJ2-3, with 9 bases fitting TRBD2. The germline V gene has CDR1 SGHTA and CDR2 FQGTGA. V gave up 3 bases and J gave up 1 base; unmatched junction bases: 5. The CDR3 is made up of 16 amino acids. CDR3 nucleotide sequence: TGTGCCAGCAGCTTCGCGGGGGGGCGTGGCACAGATACGCAGTATTTT. Translation gives CASSFAGGRGTDTQYF.

The genes are TRBV7-2 and TRBJ1-3; maybe TRBD1 (5 bases). Trimming pared 4 bases from V and 0 bases from J, leaving 10 bases between. The germline V gene has CDR1 SGHTA and CDR2 FQGNSA. The CDR3 totals 15 residues. For the CDR3, the DNA is TGTGCCAGCAGCTCGGGGCCGTACTCTGGAAACACCATATATTTT. Translated, it gives CASSSGPYSGNTIYF.

This rearrangement joins TRBV7-9 to TRBJ2-7; the D is unclear. The CDR3 is 11 amino acids. CDR1 is SEHNR, CDR2 FQNEAQ, per germline (reference sequence). Trimming removed 8 bases from V and 0 bases from J, with 5 bases in between. The CDR3 DNA follows: TGTGCCAGCTCAGACTCCTACGAGCAGTACTTC. As protein: CASSDSYEQYF.

The J gene is TRBJ2-5, the V gene TRBV7-2; 12 nucleotides align to TRBD2. V was pared by 7 bases and J by 5 bases, with 8 bases of the junction left unmatched. This CDR3 region has 15 residues. CDR1 is SGHTA, CDR2 FQGNSA, per germline. For the CDR3, the DNA is TGTGCCAGCACCCGACTAGCGGGGGCAAGCGAGACCCAGTACTTC. It codes for CASTRLAGASETQYF.

The chain uses TRBV10-3 and TRBJ2-7, with no clear D. In germline, CDR1 is ENHRY, CDR2 SYGVKD. V lost 2 bases and J 3 bases, leaving 8 bases between the germline ends. This CDR3 contains 13 residues. The CDR3 protein is CAISEGEHYEQYF. The CDR3 region has the DNA TGTGCCATCAGTGAGGGGGAACACTACGAGCAGTACTTC.

The chain uses TRBV9 and TRBJ2-3; D is perhaps TRBD1 or TRBD2 (6 bases each). The CDR3 sequence is 16 residues long. The V end lost 0 bases, the J end lost 2 bases, and 13 bases lay between the germline ends. In germline, CDR1 is SGDLS, CDR2 YYNGEE. Here the CDR3 reads CASSVGGGTNTDTQYF. In nucleotides, the CDR3 is TGTGCCAGCAGCGTAGGAGGGGGGACCAACACAGATACGCAGTATTTT.

This chain links TRBV7-9 with TRBJ2-6; tentative D call: TRBD2 (5 bases). CDR1 and CDR2 from the germline V gene are SEHNR and FQNEAQ (reference sequence). V shed 0 bases and J shed 4 bases, with 10 bases lying between them. CDR3 size: 16 residues. This CDR3 is CASSLATGRGANVLTF. The DNA of the CDR3 is TGTGCCAGCAGCTTAGCAACGGGAAGAGGGGCCAACGTCCTGACTTTC.

This clone showed up just a few times. The chain recombines TRBV2 with TRBJ2-7; D is unclear. The CDR3 has 13 residues. V lost 4 bases, J lost 2 bases, and 9 bases lay in between. CDR1 and CDR2 (germline): SNHLY, FYNNEI. The CDR3 loop reads CASSGHSAYEQYF. The CDR3 bases are TGTGCCAGCAGTGGACACAGTGCCTACGAGCAGTACTTC.

This clone has just a few counts. The CDR3 region is CASSFSGDEQYF. CDR3 sequence (DNA): TGTGCCAGCAGCTTTAGCGGGGACGAGCAGTACTTC. V is TRBV7-9 and J is TRBJ2-7; TRBD2 matches at 8 bases. CDR3 length equals 12 residues. The germline V gene has CDR1 SEHNR and CDR2 FQNEAQ (reference sequence). After removal of 3 bases from V and 5 bases from J, the junction contained 0 bases not matched to a gene.

This clone was seen a single time. This chain links TRBV6-1 with TRBJ1-3; D is undetermined. V gave up 7 bases and J gave up 0 bases, with 7 bases separating them. The CDR3 totals 13 residues. The germline V gene has CDR1 MNHNS and CDR2 SASEGT. This CDR3 reads CASNSLSGNTIYF. In nucleotides, the CDR3 is TGTGCCAGCAACAGCCTCTCTGGAAACACCATATATTTT.

The V call is TRBV5-5, the J call TRBJ2-3, with 12 bases that match TRBD1. V shed 4 bases and J 4 bases; nucleotides not matched to a gene: 7. The CDR3 contains 16 residues. In germline, CDR1 is SGHKS, CDR2 YYEKEE (reference sequence). In nucleotides, the CDR3 is TGTGCCAGCAGCGGGGGGGACAGGGGGCGGGCAGATACGCAGTATTTT. It yields the protein CASSGGDRGRADTQYF.